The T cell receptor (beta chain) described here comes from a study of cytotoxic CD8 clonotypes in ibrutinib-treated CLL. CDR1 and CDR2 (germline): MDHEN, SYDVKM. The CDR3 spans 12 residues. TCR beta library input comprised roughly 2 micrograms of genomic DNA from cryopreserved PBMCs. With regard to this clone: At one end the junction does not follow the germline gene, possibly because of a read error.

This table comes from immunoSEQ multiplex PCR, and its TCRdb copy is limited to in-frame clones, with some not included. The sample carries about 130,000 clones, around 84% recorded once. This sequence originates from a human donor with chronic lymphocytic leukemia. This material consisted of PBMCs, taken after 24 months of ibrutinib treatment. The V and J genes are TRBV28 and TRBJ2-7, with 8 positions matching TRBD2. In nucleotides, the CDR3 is TGTGCCAGCAGTTTCTCAAGCGGGGGCCGACTCTTC. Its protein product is CASSFSSGGRLF.